This entry lists 9 T cell receptor beta chains sequenced from one sample in a study of CD8 T cells in ankylosing spondylitis. TCRdb used MiXCR to reprocess the 5' RACE reads, holding one entry per CDR3 protein. The table includes 150,000 to 200,000 distinct CDR3 sequences, about 20% detected once. What was sequenced was blood, either unsorted or a sorted T cell fraction (not recorded which). These receptors were collected from a male donor aged 5 to 30 with ankylosing spondylitis or in good health (not recorded which).

This clonotype was detected ten times or more. The chain combines TRBV14 with TRBJ2-3; TRBD1 matches 7 bases. The trim removed 0 bases at V and 3 bases at J, leaving 12 bases unmatched. The CDR3 has 18 amino acids. Germline values: CDR1 SGHDN, CDR2 FVKESK. The CDR3 here is CASSQDRARDSSTDTQYF. CDR3 sequence (DNA): TGTGCCAGCAGCCAAGATAGGGCCCGGGACAGTTCTACAGATACGCAGTATTTT.

The chain carries TRBV12-3 or TRBV12-4 and TRBJ1-1; D unresolved. V gave up 7 bases and J gave up 5 bases, with 14 bases separating them. The CDR3 is 13 amino acids. The CDR3 coding sequence is TGTGCCAGCACCTCTTTCGGCGGAACTGAAGCTTTCTTT. Amino acids: CASTSFGGTEAFF.

There are many counts of this clonotype. The genes are TRBV7-2 and TRBJ2-1; D call uncertain. The CDR3 consists of 15 residues. The germline gives CDR1 SGHTA, CDR2 FQGNSA. Trimming shortened V by 6 bases and J by 9 bases, and 21 bases separated the two germline ends. CDR3 in amino acids: CASRNGRTLPPEQFF. Written as DNA, the CDR3 is TGTGCCAGCAGGAACGGAAGGACCCTACCCCCTGAGCAGTTCTTC.

In this sample, this clonotype turned up many times. The chain combines TRBV4-2 with TRBJ2-7; D ambiguous. The CDR3 runs to 14 residues. Germline CDR1 reads LGHNA; CDR2 reads YNFKEQ. The V gene lost 4 bases and the J gene lost 1 base, with 11 bases spanning the gap. The CDR3 spells CASSPLASSYEQYF. The CDR3 coding sequence is TGTGCCAGCAGCCCCCTCGCCTCGTCCTACGAGCAGTACTTC.

The V call is TRBV24-1, the J call TRBJ2-2; the D is unclear. V was shortened by 4 bases and J by 4 bases, with 12 bases between the two germline ends. This CDR3 has 15 residues. CDR1 and CDR2 from the germline V gene are KGHDR and SFDVKD. The CDR3 is CATSDPGRGTGELFF. The CDR3 nucleotides read TGTGCCACCAGTGACCCAGGACGAGGCACCGGGGAGCTGTTTTTT.

In its sample, this clonotype was seen many times. The chain carries TRBV24-1 and TRBJ2-1, with 11 bases aligning to TRBD2. The CDR3 extends over 15 amino acids. Germline loops: CDR1 KGHDR, CDR2 SFDVKD. Losses at the gene ends were 4 bases for V and 2 bases for J; bases not matched to a gene: 0. The CDR3 region is CATSEGLAAYNEQFF. In DNA, the CDR3 is TGTGCCACCAGTGAGGGACTAGCGGCCTACAATGAGCAGTTCTTC.

The chain uses TRBV23-1 and TRBJ2-7; D is unresolved. TRBV23-1 is given ORF status, its function remaining uncertain. Trimming took off 7 bases at V and 3 bases at J, with 19 bases between the two ends. This CDR3 spans 15 amino acids. CDR3 in DNA: TGCGCCAGCATTGACGTTGGCCTCGGGTTCTACGAGCAGTACGTC. Its translation: CASIDVGLGFYEQYV.

The sample holds many counts of this clonotype. The CDR3 reads CASSLVVEQYF. CDR3 DNA: TGTGCCAGCAGCTTAGTGGTCGAGCAGTACTTC. V usage is TRBV7-2 and J usage is TRBJ2-7; D not certain. CDR3 length: 11 residues. The V gene's germline CDR1 is SGHTA and CDR2 FQGNSA. Trimming stripped 1 base from V and 6 bases from J, with 4 bases between.

This clonotype appeared many times. The chain has TRBV29-1 and TRBJ1-4; 7 positions match TRBD1. Trimming at V came to 7 bases and at J to 5 bases, leaving 7 bases not matched to a gene. Germline CDR1 SQVTM, CDR2 ANQGSEA. The CDR3 has 13 residues. The CDR3 DNA reads TGCAGCGGGGGGGACAGACGAAATGAAAAACTGTTTTTT. Translation gives CSGGDRRNEKLFF.